This T cell receptor beta chain was identified during a study of relationships among human T cell subsets (dated by TCRdb to the early 2010s). For the wider study: Sequencing was performed on eight distinct blood T cell populations: pan T, CD8 cytotoxic, regulatory, Th1, Th2, naive plus transitional, activated and memory cells. Results the study describes overall, beyond this receptor: The substantial sharing of CDR3s among Th1, Th2 and regulatory T cells was interpreted as suggesting that cell fate choices are stochastic. A CD4+CD8+ double-positive population could not be ruled out by the bead-based sorting. V, D and J usage, CDR3 length and N-nucleotide additions showed no statistically significant differences among the seven subsets. More than 55% of CD8+ cytotoxic sequences came from clones with more than 100 reads, while the regulatory and Th2 subsets showed few clones of that size.

Preparation of the library involved multiplex PCR. Instrument on record: 454 GS FLX. TCR alpha and beta CDR3 regions were amplified from mRNA by semiquantitative ARM-PCR. In ARM-PCR, tagged nested gene-specific primers were used first, and exponential amplification was then carried out by communal superprimers. Before the first-round PCR products went through the second amplification round, exonuclease was used to remove the nested primers. Amplicons were sequenced on the 454 platform, which allows rapid sequencing of millions of DNA fragments without cloning bias. A read mappable to both V and J germline segments was defined as an effective read. For the original study's pipeline: IRmap was used to assign reads to germline V, D and J segments, and IRmap relies on pyromap, a Smith-Waterman modification adapted to 454 sequencing errors. To filter D-beta assignments, cutoffs were set at the 99th percentile of the alignment scores obtained from simulated random sequences. CDR3 was defined as the amino acids lying between the conserved V-segment Y[YFLI]C motif and the J-segment [FW]GXGT motif. Repertoire diversity was estimated with a compound Poisson process model previously applied to large-scale EST data. A procedure for detecting cross-contamination was used to argue that sample contamination was not the source of the shared CDR3s. Starting from the raw public reads, TCRdb applied fastp trimming at Q25, assembled clones with MiXCR and retained in-frame beta chains. Every distinct CDR3 protein forms one entry, paired with its most common genes and DNA. Clone size and V and J calls follow TCRdb, not the original study. Counted in this sample were roughly 15,000 distinct CDR3 sequences; about 55% of them appeared once. The ten largest clonotypes hold roughly 2% of the sample.

With regard to this clonotype: Its antigen is not yet known. No quality values exist for individual bases; no much larger clone is one base distant.

The germline V gene (reference sequence) sets CDR1 to DFQATT and CDR2 to SNEGSKA. The CDR3 sequence holds 12 residues, the cysteine and phenylalanine included. The only DNA kept is the CDR3, 36 bases in frame from the first base. Starting from positively selected CD4+ cells, anti-CD25 beads were used to select CD4+CD25+ regulatory T cells. T cell subsets were isolated with Miltenyi superparamagnetic beads coated with subset-specific monoclonal antibodies. All T cell populations were isolated from peripheral blood. Whole blood was subjected to Ficoll separation to obtain mononuclear cells, from which monocytes were subsequently depleted using anti-CD14 microbeads. Isolated cell populations were immediately resuspended in RNAprotect reagent.

This clonotype was obtained from a man aged 40-49 years in good health. The chain links TRBV20-1 with TRBJ2-7; the D match is possibly TRBD1 or TRBD2, with 5 bases aligned in each. The sequenced sample was Tregs sorted from blood. The bases read TGCAGCCTCGAAGGGGACCCATACGAGCAGTACTTC. This sequence encodes CSLEGDPYEQYF.